This T cell receptor (beta chain) was captured in a study of blood T cell repertoires in COVID-19. Authors' processing steps: Estimates of nucleated cell counts were drawn from the amplification of reference gene primers. Libraries were prepared by immunoSEQ multiplex PCR; TCRdb keeps only in-frame clonotypes and omits some of them. Clone size and V and J calls were adopted from that table, with D and trimming inferred from the DNA. This table holds roughly 190,000 clones, more than 75% found once. V was clipped by 2 bases and J by 5 bases, with 6 bases between them. The CDR3 contains 12 residues. This clone was recorded only once.

This receptor was taken from a man aged 70 or older with acute or convalescent COVID-19. The rearrangement uses TRBV12-3 or TRBV12-4 and TRBJ2-5, with no clear D. The sequenced sample consisted of peripheral blood. The CDR3 bases are TGTGCCAGCAGTTTAACTCGGGAGACCCAGTACTTC. Translation: CASSLTRETQYF.